These T cell receptor beta chains were read from a single sample in a study of T-cell memory formation after mild COVID-19. Each CDR3 protein is one row after TCRdb ran MiXCR on the 5' RACE reads. The sample yields 150,000 or so distinct CDR3 sequences, 25% to 40% seen once. The sample consisted of PBMCs or a T cell subset sorted from them (not recorded which). The receptors derive from an adult woman who had mild COVID-19 (a few samples of this study predate the infection). Cell type and time point are not known. CDR3s include the opening cysteine and the closing phenylalanine or tryptophan. D genes are given only for firm matches. Not all rows give a size; the values are once, few, many and, for expanded clones, a class.

-	16	TRBV20-1	-	TRBJ2-6	CSARDHLRSGANVLTF	TGCAGTGCTAGAGATCACCTGCGCTCTGGGGCCAACGTCCTGACTTTC
-	15	TRBV3-1	-	TRBJ2-1	CASRFGGTSYNEQFF	TGTGCCAGCAGGTTCGGGGGTACCTCCTACAATGAGCAGTTCTTC
-	12	TRBV24-1	-	TRBJ2-1	CASASSYNEQFF	TGTGCCAGCGCGAGCTCCTACAATGAGCAGTTCTTC
TRBD1	14	TRBV12-3/TRBV12-4	-	TRBJ1-2	CASSSTGAVEGYTF	TGTGCCAGCAGTTCGACAGGGGCCGTGGAAGGCTACACCTTC
-	11	TRBV20-1	once	TRBJ2-7	CSALLIYEQYF	TGCAGTGCTTTACTAATCTACGAGCAGTACTTC
-	15	TRBV7-2	once	TRBJ1-2	CASSLAGQASYGYTF	TGTGCCAGCAGCTTGGCCGGACAAGCGAGCTATGGCTACACCTTC
-	13	TRBV20-1	-	TRBJ2-3	CSARGGGRYTQYF	TGCAGTGCTAGGGGGGGGGGCCGCTATACGCAGTATTTT
-	14	TRBV20-1	-	TRBJ1-5	CSATKDFGNQPQHF	TGCAGTGCTACCAAGGACTTTGGCAATCAGCCCCAGCATTTT
TRBD1	12	TRBV12-3/TRBV12-4	-	TRBJ2-7	CASSLRGLEQYF	TGTGCCAGCAGTTTAAGGGGGCTGGAGCAGTACTTC
-	12	TRBV29-1	few	TRBJ1-1	CSVAGALLEAFF	TGCAGCGTTGCGGGCGCCCTTCTTGAAGCTTTCTTT